Following are 15 T cell receptor beta chains from one sample sequenced in a study of blood T cell repertoires in COVID-19. Generated by immunoSEQ multiplex PCR, the TCRdb table keeps only in-frame clones and is missing some. The sample carries 15,000 to 20,000 clones, 85% to 90% recorded once. The sequencing input was peripheral blood. These TCRs come from a woman older than 75 with COVID-19, enrolled during active disease.

This chain uses TRBV7-2 with TRBJ2-1; TRBD1 agrees at 10 bases. Per the germline V gene, CDR1 is SGHTA and CDR2 is FQGNSA. The CDR3 runs to 14 residues. The V gene end was trimmed by 9 bases and the J gene end by 4 bases; junction bases not matched to a gene: 6. The CDR3 loop reads CASNRDRGYNEQFF. CDR3 coding DNA: TGTGCCAGTAACCGGGACAGGGGTTACAATGAGCAGTTCTTC.

This chain connects TRBV18 to TRBJ2-1; D is possibly TRBD1 (7 bases). V lost 4 bases and J 3 bases, leaving 16 bases between the germline ends. Per the germline V gene, CDR1 is KGHSH and CDR2 is LQKENI. The CDR3 consists of 16 residues. As DNA, the CDR3 is TGTGCCAGCTCACAAGGAGGGGACAGATACTACAATGAGCAGTTCTTC. It yields the protein CASSQGGDRYYNEQFF.

The chain carries TRBV12-3 or TRBV12-4 and TRBJ2-2; D ambiguous. V shed 0 bases and J shed 3 bases, with 2 bases lying between them. This CDR3 region has 13 residues. For the CDR3, the DNA is TGTGCCAGCAGTTTAGCCTACACCGGGGAGCTGTTTTTT. Its protein product is CASSLAYTGELFF.

About this clone itself: This sample also contains other DNA sequences that code for the same CDR3. The chain links TRBV19 to TRBJ2-7; weak D call: TRBD2 (5 bases). The CDR3 is 15 residues long. Trimming removed 3 bases at V and 0 bases at J, with 12 bases between. CDR1 is LNHDA, CDR2 SQIVND, per germline (reference sequence). CDR3 residues: CASSIGGPYSYEQYF. The CDR3 region has the DNA TGTGCCAGTAGTATTGGCGGGCCTTACTCCTACGAGCAGTACTTC.

This rearrangement joins TRBV7-9 to TRBJ2-1; D is ambiguous. Germline V CDR1 and CDR2: SEHNR, FQNEAQ (reference sequence). The CDR3 extends over 14 amino acids. V lost 8 bases and J 0 bases, leaving 11 bases between the germline ends. The CDR3 nucleotides read TGTGCCAGCTCGGCGGCTAGCTCCTACAATGAGCAGTTCTTC. Protein product: CASSAASSYNEQFF.

The V gene is TRBV29-1, the J gene TRBJ2-1; TRBD2 might be the D (6 bases). Germline V gene lookup returns CDR1 SQVTM and CDR2 ANQGSEA. This CDR3 has 12 residues. V was pared by 8 bases and J by 5 bases, with 13 bases between. The chain's CDR3 is CSTRSGDNEQFF. The CDR3 coding sequence is TGCAGCACCAGGTCGGGGGACAATGAGCAGTTCTTC.

The CDR3 spells CASSRPRTGSYEQYF. DNA of the CDR3: TGTGCCAGCAGCCGCCCTCGGACAGGGTCCTACGAGCAGTACTTC. The genes are TRBV28 and TRBJ2-7; 8 positions match TRBD1. The trim removed 6 bases at V and 1 base at J, leaving 8 bases unmatched. CDR1 and CDR2 (germline): MDHEN, SYDVKM. There are 15 residues in the CDR3.

The V gene is TRBV5-1, the J gene TRBJ1-2; D gene unclear. CDR3 length: 14 amino acids. The V and J ends lost 0 bases and 0 bases respectively, with 6 bases between them. Germline loops: CDR1 SGHRS, CDR2 YFSETQ. CDR3 sequence reads: CASSLVPTNYGYTF. The CDR3 nucleotides read TGCGCCAGCAGCTTGGTTCCTACTAACTATGGCTACACCTTC. Full variable domain (outside the CDR3, taken from reference TRBV5-1 and TRBJ1-2): KAGVTQTPRYLIKTRGQQVTLSCSPISGHRSVSWYQQTPGQGLQFLFEYFSETQRNKGNFPGRFSGRQFSNSRSEMNVSTLELGDSALYLCASSLVPTNYGYTFGSGTRLTVV.

This chain uses TRBV10-1 with TRBJ1-4; 9 positions match TRBD1. J was trimmed by 5 bases and V by 0 bases; bases with no gene match: 4. There are 16 residues in the CDR3. The germline gives CDR1 WNHNN, CDR2 SYGVQD (reference sequence). As DNA, the CDR3 is TGCGCCAGCAGTGAGTCGAGGGACAGGGCGAATGAAAAACTGTTTTTT. Translation gives CASSESRDRANEKLFF.

The gene calls are TRBV7-3 and TRBJ2-3, with 13 bases fitting TRBD2. V was pared by 5 bases and J by 4 bases, with 6 bases of the junction left unmatched. From germline, CDR1 is SGHTA and CDR2 FQGTGA. This CDR3 is built from 16 residues. CDR3 DNA: TGTGCCAGCAGCCTAAGGACTAGCGGGAGTTCAGATACGCAGTATTTT. Residues: CASSLRTSGSSDTQYF.

The chain employs TRBV6-4 and TRBJ1-6; 11 bases map to TRBD1. CDR1 is MRHNA and CDR2 is SNTAGT in the germline V gene. The CDR3 loop spans 14 amino acids. The V and J ends lost 5 bases and 9 bases, in that order; junction bases with no gene match: 3. In DNA, the CDR3 is TGTGCCAGCAGTACCGGGACAGGGGGTTCACCCCTCCACTTT. Residues: CASSTGTGGSPLHF.

V gene TRBV3-1 (or the pseudogene TRBV3-2) combines with J gene TRBJ1-6; D is undetermined. Germline CDR1 and CDR2: LGHDT and YNNKEL (reference sequence). The V gene lost 1 base and the J gene lost 0 bases, with 7 bases spanning the gap. The CDR3 extends over 16 amino acids. CDR3 DNA sequence: TGTGCCAGCAGCCAAGGGTCCTACTCCTATAATTCACCCCTCCACTTT. Translation: CASSQGSYSYNSPLHF.

The chain links TRBV12-5 to TRBJ1-1; D might be TRBD1 (5 bases). The germline V gene encodes CDR1 LGHNT and CDR2 FRNRAP. The CDR3 contains 17 residues. The V gene lost 7 bases and the J gene lost 3 bases, with 24 bases spanning the gap. CDR3 amino acids: CASALRRDPTQHTEAFF. Written as DNA, the CDR3 is TGTGCTAGTGCCTTGCGGAGGGACCCTACCCAGCACACTGAAGCTTTCTTT.

This clone ranks as medium-sized. The chain recombines TRBV5-6 with TRBJ1-3, with D unclear. The CDR3 runs 15 residues. Germline V gene lookup returns CDR1 SGHDT and CDR2 YYEEEE. Between the trimmed V and J ends, which lost 2 bases and 0 bases, there was a span of 9 bases. CDR3 coding DNA: TGTGCCAGCAGCTTAGTTGGGCCCTCTGGAAACACCATATATTTT. The encoded protein is CASSLVGPSGNTIYF.

This clone was observed once. The CDR3 here is CASSSTGAEHYEQYF. For the CDR3, the DNA is TGCGCCAGCAGCTCCACAGGGGCGGAACACTACGAGCAGTACTTC. V gene TRBV5-1 combines with J gene TRBJ2-7; the match to TRBD1 covers 7 bases. The CDR3 loop spans 15 amino acids. With V trimmed by 3 bases and J by 3 bases, 9 bases remained unmatched. Germline loops: CDR1 SGHRS, CDR2 YFSETQ.